This TCR beta chain originates from a study of blood T cell repertoires in COVID-19. The CDR3 is made up of 17 amino acids. V was trimmed by 0 bases and J by 5 bases, leaving 17 bases between them. Germline V gene lookup returns CDR1 LGHDT and CDR2 YNNKEL (reference sequence). Profiled with immunoSEQ multiplex PCR; TCRdb holds only in-frame clones, not every one. The sample includes fewer than 400,000 clones, roughly 88% seen only once; the top ten take roughly 2.9%. The V call is TRBV3-1 (or the pseudogene TRBV3-2), the J call TRBJ2-1; TRBD1 is a possible D gene (6 bases). This clonotype was obtained from a woman aged 25 to 45 with COVID-19, enrolled during active disease. The sequenced sample consisted of peripheral blood. The CDR3 loop reads CASSQDRGGDAHNEQFF. Here the CDR3 DNA reads TGTGCCAGCAGCCAAGATCGAGGGGGAGATGCGCACAATGAGCAGTTCTTC.